One and the same sample provided the 3 T cell receptor beta chains below, sequenced in a study of ipilimumab plus nivolumab after autologous stem cell transplantation. The repertoire was sequenced with immunoSEQ multiplex PCR; TCRdb's copy has only in-frame clones and lacks some. The sample contains 3,000 to 3,500 clones, around three quarters of which appear only once. The specimen was PBMCs, collected in a trial of ipilimumab plus nivolumab as post-transplant consolidation. These receptors came from a male donor with primary mediastinal lymphoma.

V is TRBV27 and J is TRBJ2-5, with TRBD2 matching 10 bases. CDR3 length: 15 amino acids. The V gene end was trimmed by 6 bases and the J gene end by 4 bases; junction bases not matched to a gene: 8. Looked up from germline, CDR1 is MNHEY and CDR2 is SMNVEV (reference sequence). The CDR3 loop is CASSGLAGAPETQYF. The CDR3, as DNA: TGTGCCAGCAGCGGTCTAGCGGGAGCGCCAGAGACCCAGTACTTC.

This clone was counted once. The chain is built from TRBV18 and TRBJ1-2; tentatively, D is TRBD1 (6 bases). CDR3 length equals 15 residues. V was clipped by 1 base and J by 4 bases, with 13 bases between them. Germline V gene lookup returns CDR1 KGHSH and CDR2 LQKENI. The CDR3 spells CASSPLRTDPYGYTF. CDR3 nucleotide sequence: TGTGCCAGCTCACCACTAAGGACAGATCCCTATGGCTACACCTTC.

The rearrangement uses TRBV19 and TRBJ2-1; 8 bases agree with TRBD2. CDR1 is LNHDA and CDR2 is SQIVND in the germline V gene (reference sequence). Trimming removed 4 bases from V and 9 bases from J; junction bases left unmatched: 14. This CDR3 spans 16 amino acids. The CDR3 nucleotides read TGTGCCAGTAGTACGCGACCGGGAGGGCCATGGCTTGAGCAGTTCTTC. Protein: CASSTRPGGPWLEQFF.